One sample yielded the 19 T cell receptor beta chains listed below, sequenced in a study of siplizumab effects on memory and regulatory T cells. Only in-frame clones appear in the TCRdb table, and some are missing; sequencing was by immunoSEQ multiplex PCR. Seen here are roughly 10,000 clones, around 42% observed once, and the top ten hold roughly 10%. These receptors are not linked to any known antigen. Coculturing was carried out on the mixed lymphocyte reaction cells. It lasted about 6 days and was done at 37°C. What was sequenced was CFSE-low (dividing) CD8+ T cells sorted from an allogeneic mixed lymphocyte reaction. These receptors were obtained from a human donor in good health; the cells came from an allogeneic mixed lymphocyte reaction.

The gene calls are TRBV19 and TRBJ2-5; 13 bases agree with TRBD2. The CDR3 runs 16 residues. Germline values: CDR1 LNHDA, CDR2 SQIVND (reference sequence). V was pared by 5 bases and J by 1 base, with 4 bases of the junction left unmatched. The CDR3 spells CASSPTSGGTQETQYF. CDR3 nucleotides: TGTGCCAGTAGTCCGACTAGCGGGGGGACCCAAGAGACCCAGTACTTC.

This clone turned up a few times. This chain connects TRBV27 to TRBJ2-3; perhaps TRBD2 as D (6 bases). V lost 4 bases, J lost 8 bases, and 13 bases lay in between. Germline lookup yields CDR1 MNHEY and CDR2 SMNVEV (reference sequence). The CDR3 length is 13 residues. CDR3 residues: CASSWPEGGTQYF. The CDR3 region has the DNA TGTGCCAGCAGTTGGCCAGAGGGAGGTACGCAGTATTTT.

This chain connects TRBV7-2 to TRBJ1-5; D perhaps matches TRBD1 (5 bases). There are 17 residues in the CDR3. The germline CDR1 and CDR2 sequences are SGHTA and FQGNSA. Trimming stripped 2 bases from V and 4 bases from J, with 18 bases between. CDR3 protein: CASSLWRPGWGNQPQHF. The CDR3, as DNA: TGTGCCAGCAGCTTATGGCGCCCAGGGTGGGGTAATCAGCCCCAGCATTTT.

The DNA of the CDR3 is TGTGCCAGCACCCTGATGGGGCAGCCGGGCGAGCAGTACTTC. It translates to CASTLMGQPGEQYF. The chain couples TRBV2 to TRBJ2-7; perhaps TRBD1 as D (5 bases). Germline V gene lookup returns CDR1 SNHLY and CDR2 FYNNEI. Trimming stripped 7 bases from V and 6 bases from J, with 19 bases between. The CDR3 totals 14 residues.

By sample fraction, this clone is medium-sized (0.01 to 0.1%). This sequence joins TRBV7-9 and TRBJ2-7; D might be TRBD2 (7 bases). Between the trimmed V and J ends, which lost 3 bases and 5 bases, there was a span of 17 bases. The germline V gene has CDR1 SEHNR and CDR2 FQNEAQ (reference sequence). The CDR3 totals 15 residues. This chain's CDR3 is CASSFALGGRNEQYF. The CDR3 bases are TGTGCCAGCAGCTTCGCCTTGGGGGGGCGGAACGAGCAGTACTTC.

This clone counts as medium-sized. The chain couples TRBV6-6 to TRBJ2-2, with a weak D call TRBD1 (6 bases). The V and J ends lost 5 bases and 2 bases respectively, with 12 bases between them. Per germline, CDR1 MNHNY and CDR2 SVGAGI (reference sequence). The CDR3 sequence is 15 residues long. In DNA form, the CDR3 reads TGTGCCAGCAGTCCGGGACAAGCTAACACCGGGGAGCTGTTTTTT. This encodes CASSPGQANTGELFF.

V is TRBV11-3 and J is TRBJ2-7; no reliable D call. This CDR3 is built from 15 residues. The germline V gene has CDR1 SGHNT and CDR2 YENEEA. The germline V and J ends were trimmed by 1 base and 2 bases, with 12 bases remaining between them. This chain's CDR3 is CASSLGRGFPYEQYF. The CDR3 DNA reads as TGTGCCAGCAGCTTAGGGCGTGGTTTCCCCTACGAGCAGTACTTC.

In the case of this clone: A read error is possible here, since a much larger clone lies one base away. The chain is built from TRBV5-6 and TRBJ1-1; no definite D call. This CDR3 contains 12 residues. Trimming cost V 2 bases and J 1 base, with 3 bases left between them. Germline V lookup: CDR1 SGHDT, CDR2 YYEEEE. CDR3 region: CASSFGNTEAFF. CDR3 DNA sequence: TGTGCCAGCAGCTTCGGGAACACTGAAGCTTTCTTT.

This chain links TRBV7-9 with TRBJ2-1; D perhaps matches TRBD2 (5 bases). CDR3 length: 14 residues. Trimming cost V 1 base and J 4 bases, with 8 bases left between them. Germline V gives CDR1 SEHNR, CDR2 FQNEAQ (reference sequence). In DNA form, the CDR3 reads TGTGCCAGCAGCTTAGGGAGGATGTACAATGAGCAGTTCTTC. Its protein is CASSLGRMYNEQFF.

The chain carries TRBV9 and TRBJ1-2, with 9 bases fitting TRBD1. The J segment lost 8 bases and the V segment lost 3 bases, leaving 8 bases of the junction unmatched. This CDR3 comprises 14 residues. Germline CDR1 is SGDLS and CDR2 is YYNGEE. The CDR3 loop is CASSGTGTGFGYTF. In DNA, the CDR3 is TGTGCCAGCAGCGGGACCGGGACAGGGTTCGGCTACACCTTC.

By frequency in the sample, this clone is medium-sized (0.01 to 0.1%). The rearrangement links TRBV9 to TRBJ2-5; 11 nucleotides match TRBD1. The CDR3 runs to 15 residues. V dropped 3 bases and J dropped 4; count of bases not matched to a gene: 5. The V gene's germline CDR1 is SGDLS and CDR2 YYNGEE. Here the CDR3 reads CASSAPGQGGETQYF. The CDR3 DNA follows: TGTGCCAGCAGCGCCCCGGGACAGGGGGGAGAGACCCAGTACTTC.

The chain recombines TRBV4-1 with TRBJ2-2; D not certain. The V end was cut by 4 bases, the J end by 7 bases, with 7 bases between. Germline lookup yields CDR1 MGHRA and CDR2 YSYEKL. The CDR3 consists of 12 residues. Written as DNA, the CDR3 is TGCGCCAGCAGCCTAAAGGGCGGGGAGCTGTTTTTT. This sequence encodes CASSLKGGELFF.

This chain uses TRBV7-9 with TRBJ2-2, with TRBD2 identical over 9 bases. CDR3 length: 15 amino acids. Per germline, CDR1 SEHNR and CDR2 FQNEAQ (reference sequence). With V trimmed by 5 bases and J by 8 bases, 9 bases remained unmatched. CDR3 nucleotides: TGTGCCAGCAGCAGGGATCTAGCGGGGACAGGGGAGCTGTTTTTT. Amino acids: CASSRDLAGTGELFF.

By share, this clone ranks as medium-sized. The chain joins TRBV7-9 to TRBJ2-7; no clear D. CDR1 and CDR2 (germline): SEHNR, FQNEAQ (reference sequence). Between the trimmed V and J ends, which lost 5 bases and 2 bases, there was a span of 16 bases. This CDR3 is built from 15 residues. CDR3: CASSEEIGSTYEQYF. The DNA of the CDR3 is TGTGCCAGCAGCGAAGAGATCGGCTCAACCTACGAGCAGTACTTC.

This clone is termed medium-sized. This chain connects TRBV11-2 to TRBJ1-1; D uncertain. The germline CDR1 and CDR2 sequences are SGHAT and FQNNGV. This CDR3 is 15 amino acids long. V dropped 7 bases and J dropped 5 bases, with 20 bases sitting between them. The CDR3 coding sequence is TGTGCCAGCATCCCGCGACCTCGGACGGAAACTGAAGCTTTCTTT. This sequence encodes CASIPRPRTETEAFF.

CDR3: CASSSRQAKTYEQYF. Written as DNA, the CDR3 is TGTGCCAGCAGCTCCAGACAGGCTAAAACCTACGAGCAGTACTTC. This chain connects TRBV7-2 to TRBJ2-7, with D perhaps matching TRBD1 (6 bases). V was clipped by 4 bases and J by 2 bases, with 15 bases between them. Germline V gives CDR1 SGHTA, CDR2 FQGNSA. The CDR3 totals 15 residues.

The rearrangement links TRBV29-1 to TRBJ1-3; no reliable D call. CDR1 and CDR2 from the germline V gene are SQVTM and ANQGSEA. The CDR3 spans 14 residues. V was cut by 6 bases and J by 4 bases, with 16 bases left in between. The CDR3 loop reads CSVQGFSTGNTIYF. DNA of the CDR3: TGCAGCGTCCAAGGCTTTAGCACAGGAAACACCATATATTTT. The complete variable domain, with remaining parts taken from reference TRBV29-1 and TRBJ1-3, reads SAVISQKPSRDICQRGTSLTIQCQVDSQVTMMFWYRQQPGQSLTLIATANQGSEATYESGFVIDKFPISRPNLTFSTLTVSNMSPEDSSIYLCSVQGFSTGNTIYFGEGSWLTVV.

This clone was detected a few times. The rearrangement links TRBV27 to TRBJ1-5, with a weak D call TRBD1 (5 bases). Trimming shortened V by 3 bases and J by 0 bases, and 9 bases separated the two germline ends. Germline loops: CDR1 MNHEY, CDR2 SMNVEV (reference sequence). The CDR3 covers 15 residues. The CDR3 spells CASSLDKYSNQPQHF. The DNA of the CDR3 is TGTGCCAGCAGTTTGGACAAGTATAGCAATCAGCCCCAGCATTTT.

This chain connects TRBV19 to TRBJ1-1, with D hard to call. Trimming took 4 bases from V and 6 from J, leaving 12 bases between them. This CDR3 region has 13 residues. Germline CDR1 reads LNHDA; CDR2 reads SQIVND (reference sequence). As DNA, the CDR3 is TGTGCCAGTAGTACCTTTGGGAGCCCTGAAGCTTTCTTT. Translation gives CASSTFGSPEAFF.